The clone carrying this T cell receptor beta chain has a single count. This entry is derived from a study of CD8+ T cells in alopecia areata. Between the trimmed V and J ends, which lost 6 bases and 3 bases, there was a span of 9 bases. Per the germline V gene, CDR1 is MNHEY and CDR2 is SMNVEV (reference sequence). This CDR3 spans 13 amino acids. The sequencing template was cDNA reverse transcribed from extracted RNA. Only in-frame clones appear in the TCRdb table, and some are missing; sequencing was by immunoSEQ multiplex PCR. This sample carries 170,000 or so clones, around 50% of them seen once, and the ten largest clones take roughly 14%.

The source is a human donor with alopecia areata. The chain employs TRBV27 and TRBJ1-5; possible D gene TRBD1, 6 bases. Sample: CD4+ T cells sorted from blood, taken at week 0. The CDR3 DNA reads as TGTGCCAGCAGAACAGGGACCAATCAGCCCCAGCATTTT. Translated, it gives CASRTGTNQPQHF.